These 21 T cell receptor beta chains originate from one sample sequenced in a study of blood T cell repertoires in COVID-19. Some clones are missing from TCRdb's copy, which holds only in-frame ones; the method was immunoSEQ multiplex PCR. The data show approximately 190,000 clones, 65% to 90% seen once. Sequenced input: peripheral blood. The receptors stem from a man of 80 years or more with acute or convalescent COVID-19.

J is TRBJ2-1 and V is TRBV18; D is perhaps TRBD2 (5 bases). The CDR3 has 15 amino acids. CDR1 and CDR2 (germline): KGHSH, LQKENI. The V end was cut by 3 bases, the J end by 4 bases, with 13 bases between. CDR3 amino acids: CASSPTSGKYNEQFF. The DNA for the CDR3 is TGTGCCAGCTCACCGACAAGCGGAAAGTACAATGAGCAGTTCTTC.

The CDR3 region is CASSRGQSNEQFF. The CDR3 nucleotides are TGTGCCAGCAGCCGGGGCCAATCCAATGAGCAGTTCTTC. The chain employs TRBV3-1 (or the pseudogene TRBV3-2) and TRBJ2-1; D perhaps matches TRBD1 (5 bases). Trimming removed 4 bases at V and 6 bases at J, with 10 bases between. The CDR3 length is 13 residues. Germline-derived CDR1 and CDR2 are LGHDT and YNNKEL (reference sequence).

V is TRBV7-2 and J is TRBJ2-3; a possible D gene is TRBD2 (6 bases). Trimming cost V 5 bases and J 5 bases, with 20 bases left between them. Germline assignment: CDR1 SGHTA and CDR2 FQGNSA. The CDR3 length is 16 residues. In nucleotides, the CDR3 is TGTGCCAGCAGCCGGTGGGCGGGAAATTCAGGAGATACGCAGTATTTT. Translated, it gives CASSRWAGNSGDTQYF. Full variable domain (outside the CDR3, taken from reference TRBV7-2 and TRBJ2-3): GAGVSQSPSNKVTEKGKDVELRCDPISGHTALYWYRQSLGQGLEFLIYFQGNSAPDKSGLPSDRFSAERTGGSVSTLTIQRTQQEDSAVYLCASSRWAGNSGDTQYFGPGTRLTVL.

CDR3 nucleotide sequence: TGTGCCAGTAGAGGGACAGGGCCCTACGAGCAGTACTTC. Residues: CASRGTGPYEQYF. This chain connects TRBV19 to TRBJ2-7; 9 bases align to TRBD1. Germline V lookup: CDR1 LNHDA, CDR2 SQIVND (reference sequence). The CDR3 covers 13 residues. The trim removed 6 bases at V and 2 bases at J, leaving 2 bases unmatched.

The CDR3 sequence: CASSSTRTGVLNTEAFF. The CDR3 coding sequence is TGTGCCAGTAGTTCTACGAGGACAGGGGTCCTTAACACTGAAGCTTTCTTT. The chain links TRBV19 to TRBJ1-1, with 9 bases aligning to TRBD1. The germline V gene encodes CDR1 LNHDA and CDR2 SQIVND (reference sequence). This CDR3 has 17 residues. Germline trimming cut 5 bases from V and 2 bases from J; bases unmatched to any gene: 12.

This clone was counted once. The rearrangement joins TRBV27 to TRBJ2-3, with TRBD1 identical over 7 bases. Trimming cost V 2 bases and J 3 bases; bases outside gene matches: 8. The CDR3 totals 16 residues. The germline V gene encodes CDR1 MNHEY and CDR2 SMNVEV (reference sequence). CDR3 residues: CASSLKTGLRTDTQYF. The CDR3 DNA follows: TGTGCCAGCAGTTTAAAGACAGGGCTGCGGACAGATACGCAGTATTTT.

This chain links TRBV11-3 with TRBJ2-3; weak D call: TRBD2 (5 bases). Trimming removed 3 bases from V and 0 bases from J, with 16 bases in between. This CDR3 has 17 residues. Germline V lookup: CDR1 SGHNT, CDR2 YENEEA. For the CDR3, the DNA is TGTGCCAGCAGCTTCTTTGCCGGCGGCGGGAGCACAGATACGCAGTATTTT. Its protein is CASSFFAGGGSTDTQYF.

This chain links TRBV19 with TRBJ1-5; TRBD1 agrees at 9 bases. The CDR3 sequence is 17 residues long. Trimming cost V 3 bases and J 7 bases; bases outside gene matches: 13. Per germline, CDR1 LNHDA and CDR2 SQIVND (reference sequence). CDR3 loop: CASSISPGTGSAQPQHF. The CDR3, as DNA: TGTGCCAGTAGTATTTCCCCCGGGACAGGGTCTGCCCAGCCCCAGCATTTT.

The chain is built from TRBV9 and TRBJ2-1, with D uncertain. CDR3 size: 15 residues. CDR1 is SGDLS, CDR2 YYNGEE, per germline. V was pared by 4 bases and J by 0 bases, with 11 bases between. The CDR3 nucleotides are TGTGCCAGCAGCCCCCCAGGCGTCTCCTACAATGAGCAGTTCTTC. Protein: CASSPPGVSYNEQFF.

The chain couples TRBV28 to TRBJ2-1; 8 nucleotides line up with TRBD2. CDR1 is MDHEN, CDR2 SYDVKM, per germline. This CDR3 has 15 residues. Trimming took 2 bases from V and 7 from J; bases not matched to a gene: 7. The CDR3 is CASSLGSGNSNEQFF. The CDR3 DNA reads as TGTGCCAGCAGTTTAGGTAGCGGGAACTCGAATGAGCAGTTCTTC.

The chain links TRBV11-2 to TRBJ2-1; TRBD2 matches 8 bases. CDR3 length: 15 amino acids. With V trimmed by 5 bases and J by 8 bases, 11 bases remained unmatched. Germline-derived CDR1 and CDR2 are SGHAT and FQNNGV. The CDR3 region has the DNA TGTGCCAGCAGCCGTGGGACTAGGGGCATTGATGAGCAGTTCTTC. Protein: CASSRGTRGIDEQFF.

This chain uses TRBV10-3 with TRBJ2-7; the match to TRBD2 covers 10 bases. The germline gives CDR1 ENHRY, CDR2 SYGVKD. There are 17 residues in the CDR3. V gave up 3 bases and J gave up 0 bases; unmatched junction bases: 8. The CDR3 loop is CAISDAEGLANSYEQYF. The CDR3 DNA reads as TGTGCCATCAGTGACGCCGAGGGACTAGCGAACTCCTACGAGCAGTACTTC.

The chain is built from TRBV6-1 and TRBJ1-1; D unclear. Germline CDR1 reads MNHNS; CDR2 reads SASEGT. The V gene lost 2 bases and the J gene lost 11 bases, with 18 bases spanning the gap. The CDR3 extends over 14 amino acids. The CDR3 sequence is CASSEFTTGISAFF. The CDR3 DNA reads TGTGCCAGCAGTGAATTTACGACCGGGATCTCCGCTTTCTTT.

The chain has TRBV7-2 and TRBJ2-1, with D perhaps matching TRBD1 (5 bases). Germline assignment: CDR1 SGHTA and CDR2 FQGNSA. CDR3 size: 12 residues. Trimming cost V 4 bases and J 10 bases, with 11 bases left between them. The CDR3 is CASSSGPFEQFF. For the CDR3, the DNA is TGTGCCAGCAGCTCAGGGCCCTTCGAGCAGTTCTTC.

Concerning this clone itself: Additional DNA sequences in this sample encode the identical CDR3. The V and J genes are TRBV6-5 and TRBJ1-1, with no clear D. The CDR3 is 15 amino acids. Per the germline V gene, CDR1 is MNHEY and CDR2 is SVGAGI. Trimming took 0 bases from V and 1 from J, leaving 9 bases between them. The CDR3 loop is CASSYSGRGNTEAFF. CDR3 DNA: TGTGCCAGCAGTTACTCAGGCCGCGGGAACACTGAAGCTTTCTTT.

The chain employs TRBV7-2 and TRBJ1-4; TRBD1 is a possible D gene (5 bases). Trimming took 0 bases from V and 8 from J, leaving 7 bases between them. CDR1 is SGHTA, CDR2 FQGNSA, per germline. The CDR3 has 13 residues. This chain's CDR3 is CASSLAGQEKLFF. CDR3 sequence (DNA): TGTGCCAGCAGCTTAGCGGGGCAGGAAAAACTGTTTTTT.

V and J are TRBV18 and TRBJ1-5; D remains unclear. Germline values: CDR1 KGHSH, CDR2 LQKENI. The CDR3 consists of 17 residues. V lost 3 bases and J lost 0, with 15 bases in between. CDR3 sequence reads: CASSPSGGPYSNQPQHF. The CDR3 DNA sequence: TGTGCCAGCTCACCTTCTGGAGGGCCTTATAGCAATCAGCCCCAGCATTTT.

This sequence joins TRBV3-1 (or the pseudogene TRBV3-2) and TRBJ2-2; D gene ambiguous. CDR3 length equals 11 residues. V lost 7 bases and J 4 bases, leaving 4 bases between the germline ends. The germline V gene has CDR1 LGHDT and CDR2 YNNKEL (reference sequence). The DNA for the CDR3 is TGTGCCAGCACCATCACCGGGGAGCTGTTTTTT. Its translation is CASTITGELFF.

This chain connects TRBV10-3 to TRBJ1-2; maybe TRBD1 (5 bases). Trimming took off 6 bases at V and 0 bases at J, with 5 bases between the two ends. The CDR3 length is 12 residues. Germline loops: CDR1 ENHRY, CDR2 SYGVKD. The CDR3 sequence is CAIRGPNYGYTF. The CDR3 region has the DNA TGTGCCATCAGGGGGCCTAACTATGGCTACACCTTC.

The rearrangement links TRBV18 to TRBJ1-5, with 10 bases matching TRBD1. Germline V CDR1 and CDR2: KGHSH, LQKENI. This CDR3 comprises 15 residues. V lost 2 bases to trimming and J lost 2 bases; unmatched junction nucleotides: 0. The CDR3 reads CASSPGTGGNQPQHF. CDR3 coding DNA: TGTGCCAGCTCACCAGGGACAGGGGGCAATCAGCCCCAGCATTTT. The entire variable domain, with the rest obtained from reference TRBV18 and TRBJ1-5, is as follows: NAGVMQNPRHLVRRRGQEARLRCSPMKGHSHVYWYRQLPEEGLKFMVYLQKENIIDESGMPKERFSAEFPKEGPSILRIQQVVRGDSAAYFCASSPGTGGNQPQHFGDGTRLSIL.

The J gene is TRBJ1-2, the V gene TRBV7-3, with D tentatively TRBD1 (5 bases). The CDR3 spans 16 residues. V lost 5 bases and J 6 bases, leaving 22 bases between the germline ends. Germline-derived CDR1 and CDR2 are SGHTA and FQGTGA. The CDR3 nucleotides are TGTGCCAGCAGCCCCGTTGGGGGGGAAGACTTCGATGGCTACACCTTC. It specifies CASSPVGGEDFDGYTF.